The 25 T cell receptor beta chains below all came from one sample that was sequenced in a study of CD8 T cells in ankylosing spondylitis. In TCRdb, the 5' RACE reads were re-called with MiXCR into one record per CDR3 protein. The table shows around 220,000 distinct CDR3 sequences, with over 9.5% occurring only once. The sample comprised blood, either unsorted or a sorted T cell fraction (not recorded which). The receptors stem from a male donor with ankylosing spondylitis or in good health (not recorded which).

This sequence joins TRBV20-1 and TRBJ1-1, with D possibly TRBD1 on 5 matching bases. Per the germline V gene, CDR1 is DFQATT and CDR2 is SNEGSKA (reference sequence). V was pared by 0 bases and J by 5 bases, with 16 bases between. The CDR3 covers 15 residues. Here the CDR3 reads CSARDWGRAGTEAFF. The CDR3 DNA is TGCAGTGCTAGAGATTGGGGCAGGGCGGGTACTGAAGCTTTCTTT.

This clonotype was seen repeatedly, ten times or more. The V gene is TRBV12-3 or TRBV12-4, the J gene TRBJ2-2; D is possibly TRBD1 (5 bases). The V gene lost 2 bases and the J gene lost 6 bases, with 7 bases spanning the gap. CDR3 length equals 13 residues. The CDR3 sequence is CASSLQGAGELFF. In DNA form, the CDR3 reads TGTGCCAGCAGTTTACAGGGCGCCGGGGAGCTGTTTTTT.

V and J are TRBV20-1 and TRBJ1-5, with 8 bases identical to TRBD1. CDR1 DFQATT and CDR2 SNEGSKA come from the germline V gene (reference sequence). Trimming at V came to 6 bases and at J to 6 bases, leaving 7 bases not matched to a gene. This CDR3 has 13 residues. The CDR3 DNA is TGCAGTGCCGGACAGGGAGAGGGTCAGCCCCAGCATTTT. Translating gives CSAGQGEGQPQHF.

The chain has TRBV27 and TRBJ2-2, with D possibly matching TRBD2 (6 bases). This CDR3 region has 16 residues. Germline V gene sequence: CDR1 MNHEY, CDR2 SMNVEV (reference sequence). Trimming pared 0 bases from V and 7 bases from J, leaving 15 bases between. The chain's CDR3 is CASSLSPLALNGELFF. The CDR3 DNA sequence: TGTGCCAGCAGTTTATCGCCCCTAGCGCTGAACGGGGAGCTGTTTTTT.

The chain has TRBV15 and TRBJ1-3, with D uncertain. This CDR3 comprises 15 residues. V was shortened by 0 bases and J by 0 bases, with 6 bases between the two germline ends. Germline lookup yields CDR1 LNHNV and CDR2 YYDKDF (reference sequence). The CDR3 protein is CATSRDRFSGNTIYF. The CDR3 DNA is TGTGCCACCAGCAGAGACAGGTTCTCTGGAAACACCATATATTTT.

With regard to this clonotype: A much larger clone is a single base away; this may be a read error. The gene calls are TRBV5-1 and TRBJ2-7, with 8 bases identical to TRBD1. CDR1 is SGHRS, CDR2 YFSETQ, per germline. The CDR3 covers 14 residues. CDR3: CASSGGQGPYEQHF. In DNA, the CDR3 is TGCGCCAGCAGCGGAGGACAGGGCCCCTACGAGCAGCACTTC.

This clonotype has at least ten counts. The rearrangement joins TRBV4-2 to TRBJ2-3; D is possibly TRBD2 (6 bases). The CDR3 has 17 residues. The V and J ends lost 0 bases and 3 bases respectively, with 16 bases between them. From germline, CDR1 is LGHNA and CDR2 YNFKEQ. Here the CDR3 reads CASSQDGTTGVTDTQYF. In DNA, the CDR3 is TGTGCCAGCAGCCAAGATGGAACCACGGGGGTGACAGATACGCAGTATTTT.

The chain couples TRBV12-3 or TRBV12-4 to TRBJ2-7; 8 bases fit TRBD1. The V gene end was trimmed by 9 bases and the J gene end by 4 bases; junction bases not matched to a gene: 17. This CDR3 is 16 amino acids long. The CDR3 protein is CASHPGQALVGYEQYF. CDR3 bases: TGTGCCAGTCATCCGGGACAGGCCCTCGTGGGTTACGAGCAGTACTTC.

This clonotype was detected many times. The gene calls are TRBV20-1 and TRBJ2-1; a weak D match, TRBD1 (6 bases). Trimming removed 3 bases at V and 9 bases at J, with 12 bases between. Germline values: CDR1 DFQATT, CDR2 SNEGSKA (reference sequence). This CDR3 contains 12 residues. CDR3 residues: CSASHRDGEQFF. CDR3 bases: TGCAGTGCTAGCCACAGGGACGGTGAGCAGTTCTTC.

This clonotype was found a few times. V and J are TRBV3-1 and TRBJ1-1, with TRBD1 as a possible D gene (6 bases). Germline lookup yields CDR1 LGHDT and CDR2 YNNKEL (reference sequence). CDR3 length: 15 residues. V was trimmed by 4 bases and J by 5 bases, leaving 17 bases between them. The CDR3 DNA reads TGTGCCAGCAGCCCAAGCCGGGGGGCAGGGACTGAAGCTTTCTTT. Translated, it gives CASSPSRGAGTEAFF.

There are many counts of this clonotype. The CDR3 DNA reads as TGTGCCAGCAGCTTATCCCACACAGATACGCAGTATTTT. Translation: CASSLSHTDTQYF. The rearrangement links TRBV7-2 to TRBJ2-3, with no clear D. Germline CDR1 and CDR2: SGHTA and FQGNSA. V shed 2 bases and J shed 2 bases, with 5 bases lying between them. The CDR3 runs 13 residues.

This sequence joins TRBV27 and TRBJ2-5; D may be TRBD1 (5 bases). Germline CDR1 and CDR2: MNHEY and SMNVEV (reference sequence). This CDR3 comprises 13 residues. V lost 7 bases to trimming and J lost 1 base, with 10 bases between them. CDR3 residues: CASTRTPQETQYF. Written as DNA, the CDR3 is TGTGCCAGCACCCGGACACCCCAAGAGACCCAGTACTTC.

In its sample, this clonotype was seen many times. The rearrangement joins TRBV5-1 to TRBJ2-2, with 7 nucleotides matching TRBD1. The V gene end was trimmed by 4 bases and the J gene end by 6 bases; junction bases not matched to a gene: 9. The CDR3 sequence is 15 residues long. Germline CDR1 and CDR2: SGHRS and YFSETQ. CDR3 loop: CASSKTGDQAGELFF. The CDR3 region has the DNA TGCGCCAGCAGCAAAACAGGGGATCAGGCCGGGGAGCTGTTTTTT.

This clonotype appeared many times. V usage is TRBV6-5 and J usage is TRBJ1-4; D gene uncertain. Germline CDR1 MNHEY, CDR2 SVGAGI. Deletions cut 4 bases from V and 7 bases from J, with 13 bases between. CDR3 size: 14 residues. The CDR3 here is CASSSRPGGEKLFF. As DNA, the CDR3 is TGTGCCAGCAGTTCGCGACCGGGAGGTGAAAAACTGTTTTTT.

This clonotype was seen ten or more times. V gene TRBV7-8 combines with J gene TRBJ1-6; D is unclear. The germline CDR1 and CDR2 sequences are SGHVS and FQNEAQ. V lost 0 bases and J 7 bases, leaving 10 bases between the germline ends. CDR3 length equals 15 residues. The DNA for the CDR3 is TGTGCCAGCAGCTTAGCGCTACAGCGAAATTCACCCCTCCACTTT. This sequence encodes CASSLALQRNSPLHF.

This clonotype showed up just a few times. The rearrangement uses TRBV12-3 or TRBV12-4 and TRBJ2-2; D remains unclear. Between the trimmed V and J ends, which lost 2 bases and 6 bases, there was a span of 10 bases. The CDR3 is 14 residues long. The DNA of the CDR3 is TGTGCCAGCAGTTTAAACGGGCTGGCCGGGGAGCTGTTTTTT. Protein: CASSLNGLAGELFF.

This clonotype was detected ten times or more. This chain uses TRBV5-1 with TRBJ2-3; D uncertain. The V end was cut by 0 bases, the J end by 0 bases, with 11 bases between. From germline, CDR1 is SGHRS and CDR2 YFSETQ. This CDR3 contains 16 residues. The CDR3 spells CASSLGPAPSTDTQYF. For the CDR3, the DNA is TGCGCCAGCAGCTTGGGACCAGCGCCCAGCACAGATACGCAGTATTTT.

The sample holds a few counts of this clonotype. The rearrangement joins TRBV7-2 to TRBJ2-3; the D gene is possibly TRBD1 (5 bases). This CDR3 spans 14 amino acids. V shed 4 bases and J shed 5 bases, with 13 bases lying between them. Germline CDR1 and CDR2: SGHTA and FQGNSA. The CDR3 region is CASSSLGPEDTQYF. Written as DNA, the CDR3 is TGTGCCAGCAGCTCTCTGGGGCCGGAAGATACGCAGTATTTT.

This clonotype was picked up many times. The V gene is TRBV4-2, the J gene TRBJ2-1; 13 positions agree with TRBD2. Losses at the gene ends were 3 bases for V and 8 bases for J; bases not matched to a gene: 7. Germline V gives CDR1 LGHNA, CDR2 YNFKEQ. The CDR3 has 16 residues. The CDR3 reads CASSHRLAGGRDEQFF. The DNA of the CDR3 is TGTGCCAGCAGCCATAGACTAGCGGGGGGCCGTGATGAGCAGTTCTTC.

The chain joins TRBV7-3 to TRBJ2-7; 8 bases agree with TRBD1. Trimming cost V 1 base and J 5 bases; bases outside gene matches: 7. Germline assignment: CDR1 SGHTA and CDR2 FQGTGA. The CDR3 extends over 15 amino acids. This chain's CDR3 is CASSLNQGAVNEQYF. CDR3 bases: TGTGCCAGCAGCTTAAATCAGGGGGCTGTCAACGAGCAGTACTTC. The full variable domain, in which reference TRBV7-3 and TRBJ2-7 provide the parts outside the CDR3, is GAGVSQTPSNKVTEKGKYVELRCDPISGHTALYWYRQSLGQGPEFLIYFQGTGAADDSGLPNDRFFAVRPEGSVSTLKIQRTERGDSAVYLCASSLNQGAVNEQYFGPGTRLTVT.

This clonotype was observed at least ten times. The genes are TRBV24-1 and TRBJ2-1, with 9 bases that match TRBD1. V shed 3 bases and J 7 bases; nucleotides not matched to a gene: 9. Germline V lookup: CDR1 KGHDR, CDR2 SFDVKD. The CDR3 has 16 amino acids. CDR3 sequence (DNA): TGTGCCACCAGTGATCCTTCCCGGGACAGGGAGAATGAGCAGTTCTTC. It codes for CATSDPSRDRENEQFF.

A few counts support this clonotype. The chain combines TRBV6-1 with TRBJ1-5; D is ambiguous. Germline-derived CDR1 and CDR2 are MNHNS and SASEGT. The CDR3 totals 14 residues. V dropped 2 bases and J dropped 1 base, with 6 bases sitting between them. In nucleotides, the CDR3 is TGTGCCAGCAGTGAAATGGGCAGCAATCAGCCCCAGCATTTT. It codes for CASSEMGSNQPQHF.

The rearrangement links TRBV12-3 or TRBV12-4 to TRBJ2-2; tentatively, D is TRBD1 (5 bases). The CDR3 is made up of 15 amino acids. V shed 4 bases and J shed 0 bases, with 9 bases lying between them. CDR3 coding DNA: TGTGCCAGCAGTTCCCTGACAGCGAACACCGGGGAGCTGTTTTTT. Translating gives CASSSLTANTGELFF.

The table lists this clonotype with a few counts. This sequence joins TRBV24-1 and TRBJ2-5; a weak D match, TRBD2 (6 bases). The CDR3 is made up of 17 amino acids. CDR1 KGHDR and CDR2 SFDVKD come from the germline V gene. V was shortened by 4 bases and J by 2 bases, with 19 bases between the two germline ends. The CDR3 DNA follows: TGTGCCACCAGTGACCCCGCGGAGGGTGGGGGACAAGAGACCCAGTACTTC. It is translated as CATSDPAEGGGQETQYF.

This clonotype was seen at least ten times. CDR3 sequence: CASSLQEQETQYF. The CDR3 bases are TGTGCCAGCAGTCTACAAGAACAAGAGACCCAGTACTTC. The V and J genes are TRBV11-2 and TRBJ2-5; no clear D. This CDR3 region has 13 residues. CDR1 is SGHAT, CDR2 FQNNGV, per germline. With 6 bases removed from V and 2 bases from J, the gap between germline ends came to 10 bases.